These T cell receptor beta chains were read from a single sample in a study of early T cells in non-severe SARS-CoV-2 infection. MiXCR, run by TCRdb on the 5' RACE reads, gives a single entry per CDR3 protein. This table has about 70,000 distinct CDR3 sequences, more than 14% appearing once. Sample: whole blood, taken at baseline. The receptor set was obtained from an adult who was a healthcare worker with PCR-confirmed SARS-CoV-2 infection or an uninfected control (not recorded which). CDR3s include the opening cysteine and the closing phenylalanine or tryptophan. D genes are given only for firm matches. Some rows mark clone size as missing; the rest say once, few, many or name a class of expanded clone.

clone_size	v_call	cdr3_length	j_call	d_call	cdr3_nt	cdr3_aa
.	TRBV2	15	TRBJ1-5	.	TGTGCCAGCGGATGGACGGGGACGACCAATCAGCCCCAGCATTTT	CASGWTGTTNQPQHF
.	TRBV24-1	15	TRBJ2-1	.	TGTGCCACCCAAGAGGGCCGGGGACTTAGTCATGAGCAGTTCTTC	CATQEGRGLSHEQFF
medium-sized	TRBV24-1	12	TRBJ2-7	.	TGTGCCACCAGTGATTCCGGGGCCTTGCAGTACTTC	CATSDSGALQYF
many	TRBV30	15	TRBJ2-7	.	TGTGCCTGGAGTCCGCCGGGACTTAATTCCTACGAGCAGTACTTC	CAWSPPGLNSYEQYF
many	TRBV18	14	TRBJ1-5	.	TGTGCCAGCTCACCGCAGGGGAGGGATCAGCCCCAGCATTTT	CASSPQGRDQPQHF
.	TRBV3-1	11	TRBJ2-5	.	TGTGCCAGCAGTCCCGGGGGGACCCAGTACTTC	CASSPGGTQYF
few	TRBV5-1	14	TRBJ1-1	.	TGCGCCAGCAGCTTGTCACCTGGGGACACTGAAGCTTTCTTT	CASSLSPGDTEAFF
.	TRBV4-1	13	TRBJ2-5	.	TGCGCCAGCAGCCAAAGGGCGGAAGAGACCCAGTACTTC	CASSQRAEETQYF
many	TRBV28	15	TRBJ2-1	TRBD2	TGTGCCAGCAGTTTACCGGCTAGCGGGAGGGGTGAGCAGTTCTTC	CASSLPASGRGEQFF
few	TRBV12-3/TRBV12-4	14	TRBJ2-2	.	TGTGCCAGCTTCAGAGGCGCGGGGTCCGGGGAGCTGTTTTTT	CASFRGAGSGELFF
few	TRBV2	11	TRBJ2-7	TRBD2	TGTGCCAGCCAAAGCGGGGGAAAGCAGTACTTC	CASQSGGKQYF
few	TRBV11-2	16	TRBJ2-2	.	TGTGCCAGCAGCGATGCCGGATTAGCGAACACCGGGGAGCTGTTTTTT	CASSDAGLANTGELFF
many	TRBV6-2/TRBV6-3	17	TRBJ1-5	.	TGTGCCAGCATGACCCTCCTCCGGGGAAAGAGCAATCAGCCCCAGCATTTT	CASMTLLRGKSNQPQHF
medium-sized	TRBV12-3/TRBV12-4	14	TRBJ2-7	.	TGTGCCAGCAGTTTCTCGGGACATACCTACGAGCAGTACTTC	CASSFSGHTYEQYF
.	TRBV7-2	17	TRBJ2-3	TRBD2	TGTGCCAGCAGCTTAGCCCGGACTAGCGGGGCGACAGATACGCAGTATTTT	CASSLARTSGATDTQYF
.	TRBV5-6	15	TRBJ2-1	TRBD2	TGTGCCAGCAGCTTTCGGACTAGCGAGAGCAATGAGCAGTTCTTC	CASSFRTSESNEQFF
many	TRBV7-9	16	TRBJ2-3	TRBD2	TGTGCCAGCAGCCCGGGACTAGCGTTGAGCACAGATACGCAGTATTTT	CASSPGLALSTDTQYF
.	TRBV6-1	14	TRBJ2-7	.	TGTGCCAGCAAAACGGGCAGCAGCGGAGACGAGCAGTACTTC	CASKTGSSGDEQYF
many	TRBV15	15	TRBJ2-5	TRBD1	TGTGCCACCAGCAGAGATCTGACAGGGGGGAAGACCCAGTACTTC	CATSRDLTGGKTQYF
many	TRBV11-2	20	TRBJ2-7	TRBD2	TGTGCCAGCACCTCGAAGCCCGGGACTAGGGATCCGGCGCGCCGCTACGAGCAGTACTTC	CASTSKPGTRDPARRYEQYF
.	TRBV7-2	15	TRBJ2-3	TRBD2	TGTGCCAGCAGCACCTCTAGCGGTCACACAGATACGCAGTATTTT	CASSTSSGHTDTQYF
few	TRBV7-3	12	TRBJ2-3	.	TGTGCCAGCAGCTTCCAAGGCTCCTCGCAGTATTTT	CASSFQGSSQYF
.	TRBV5-1	16	TRBJ2-2	.	TGCGCCAGCAGCCCGGACCCGGGAGTGGGGGACGGGGAGCTGTTTTTT	CASSPDPGVGDGELFF
many	TRBV29-1	12	TRBJ2-7	.	TGCAGCGTTGGACAAATCTCCTACGAGCAGTACTTC	CSVGQISYEQYF
few	TRBV20-1	12	TRBJ2-5	.	TGCAGTGCTGACGGACAGCAAGAGACCCAGTACTTC	CSADGQQETQYF
.	TRBV7-2	13	TRBJ2-1	.	TGTGCCAGCAGCGTTAATGGCTACAATGAGCAGTTCTTC	CASSVNGYNEQFF
.	TRBV5-1	16	TRBJ2-3	TRBD2	TGCGCCAGCAGGTCGGGACTAGCCAGCGAGAAAGATACGCAGTATTTT	CASRSGLASEKDTQYF
many	TRBV7-8	15	TRBJ2-1	.	TGTGCCAGCAGCCCCCGGGACTGGGATGTAGGGTGGCAGTTCTTC	CASSPRDWDVGWQFF
.	TRBV28	17	TRBJ2-1	TRBD2	TGTGCCAGCAGTACCGGACTAGGAAAAAACTCCTACAATGAGCAGTTCTTC	CASSTGLGKNSYNEQFF
.	TRBV28	14	TRBJ1-6	TRBD1	TGTGCCAGCAGTTTACAGGGGGGAGGCTCACCCCTCCACTTT	CASSLQGGGSPLHF
many	TRBV20-1	14	TRBJ2-7	TRBD2	TGCAGTGCTAACTTAGCGGGAACCTCCTACGAGCAGTACTTC	CSANLAGTSYEQYF
few	TRBV20-1	14	TRBJ2-2	.	TGCAGTGCTAGGTACAGCGGTCACACCGGGGAGCTGTTTTTT	CSARYSGHTGELFF
few	TRBV3-1	13	TRBJ2-7	TRBD2	TGTGCCAGCAGCCAAGTTTGGGGGGGCGAGCAGTACTTC	CASSQVWGGEQYF
many	TRBV28	16	TRBJ2-5	TRBD2	TGTGCCAGCAGTTCGGGGGGTAGCGGGTACCAAGAGACCCAGTACTTC	CASSSGGSGYQETQYF
few	TRBV28	16	TRBJ2-6	.	TGTGCCAGCGCCAGGAGCGAACGCTCTGGGGCCAACGTCCTGACTTTC	CASARSERSGANVLTF
.	TRBV28	12	TRBJ2-7	TRBD2	TGTGCCACCTCCGGGACTAGGGACGAGCAGTACTTC	CATSGTRDEQYF
many	TRBV7-6	16	TRBJ2-3	.	TGTGCCAGCAGCCCGTCCTCGACCACTAGCACAGATACGCAGTATTTT	CASSPSSTTSTDTQYF
.	TRBV5-6	16	TRBJ2-5	.	TGTGCCAGCAGCTTGAGGAGGGGGACCATCCAAGAGACCCAGTACTTC	CASSLRRGTIQETQYF
.	TRBV18	16	TRBJ1-6	.	TGTGCCAGCTCACTGTCCCTTGGAGGTCGTAATTCACCCCTCCACTTT	CASSLSLGGRNSPLHF
many	TRBV19	15	TRBJ1-5	.	TGTGCCAGTAGAACAGGACAGTATAGCAATCAGCCCCAGCATTTT	CASRTGQYSNQPQHF
once	TRBV18	12	TRBJ2-7	.	TGTGCCAGCTCACCCCTCTCCTACGAGCAGTACTTC	CASSPLSYEQYF
few	TRBV29-1	13	TRBJ2-3	.	TGCAGCGTTGCGGACGGAGTCCCAGATACGCAGTATTTT	CSVADGVPDTQYF